The clone carrying this T cell receptor beta chain occurred once. The data derive from a study of blood T cell repertoires in COVID-19. Study context: In each case, the material was cDNA or gDNA derived from T cells, B-cell-depleted T cells, or PBMCs.

Profiled with immunoSEQ multiplex PCR; TCRdb holds only in-frame clones, not every one. The sample includes under 200,000 clones, about 80% of them seen just once. J lost 7 bases, V lost 0 bases, and 1 base had no gene match. Germline CDR1 reads SGHTA; CDR2 reads FQGTGA. The CDR3 consists of 13 residues. The chain employs TRBV7-3 and TRBJ2-7; TRBD1 aligns across 9 bases. This sequence was found in a human donor with acute or convalescent COVID-19. The donor label of this sample is uncertain. The specimen sequenced was peripheral blood. The CDR3 nucleotides read TGTGCCAGCAGCTTAACGACAGGGGGTGAGCAGTACTTC. It is translated as CASSLTTGGEQYF.